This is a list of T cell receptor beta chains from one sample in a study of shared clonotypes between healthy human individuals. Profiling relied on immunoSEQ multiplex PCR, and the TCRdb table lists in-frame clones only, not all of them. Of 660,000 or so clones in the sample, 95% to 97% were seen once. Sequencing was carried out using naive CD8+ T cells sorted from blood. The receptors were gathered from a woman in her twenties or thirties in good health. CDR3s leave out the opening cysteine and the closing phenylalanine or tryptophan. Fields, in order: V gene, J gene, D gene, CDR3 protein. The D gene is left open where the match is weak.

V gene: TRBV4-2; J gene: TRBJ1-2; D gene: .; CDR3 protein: ASSQDPGYGYT
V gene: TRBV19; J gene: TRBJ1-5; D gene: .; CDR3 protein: ASTNLEGNQPQH
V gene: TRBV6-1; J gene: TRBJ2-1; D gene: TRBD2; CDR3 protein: ASTLGEGYNEQF
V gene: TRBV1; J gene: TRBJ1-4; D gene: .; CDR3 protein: TSSQALEQVATNEKLF
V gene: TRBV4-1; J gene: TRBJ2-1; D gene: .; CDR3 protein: ASSRLLGDSYNEQF
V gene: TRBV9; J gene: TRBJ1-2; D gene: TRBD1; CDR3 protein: ASSQSTGGGYT
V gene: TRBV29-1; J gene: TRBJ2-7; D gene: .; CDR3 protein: SVLQGYYEQY
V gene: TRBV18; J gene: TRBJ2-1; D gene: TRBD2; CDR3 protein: ASSSGTSGSGPYNEQF
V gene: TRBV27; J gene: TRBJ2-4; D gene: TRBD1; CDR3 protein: ASSLIGGVGKNIQY
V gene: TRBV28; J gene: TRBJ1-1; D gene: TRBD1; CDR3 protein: ASSVGQTEAF
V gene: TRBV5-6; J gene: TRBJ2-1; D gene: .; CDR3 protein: ASSLAGVPYNEQF
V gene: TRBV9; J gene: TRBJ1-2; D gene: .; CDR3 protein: ASSPGGGPNMIGYT
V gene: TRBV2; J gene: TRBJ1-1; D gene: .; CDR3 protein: ASSEGWVDRGTEAF
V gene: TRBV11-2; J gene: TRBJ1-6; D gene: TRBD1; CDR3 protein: ATSQGASPLH
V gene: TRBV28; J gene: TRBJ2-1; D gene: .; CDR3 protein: ASSLSREGRGEQF
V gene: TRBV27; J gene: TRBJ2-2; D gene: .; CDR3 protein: ASSLSSPGELF
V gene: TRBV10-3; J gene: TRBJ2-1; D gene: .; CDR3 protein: AISDRLLNYEQF
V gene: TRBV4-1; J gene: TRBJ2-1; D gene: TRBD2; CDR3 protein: ASSPRLAGGNNEQF
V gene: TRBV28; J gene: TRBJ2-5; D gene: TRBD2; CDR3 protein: ASSRRGLEETQY
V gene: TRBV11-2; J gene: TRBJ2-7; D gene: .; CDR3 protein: ASSSAGYEQY
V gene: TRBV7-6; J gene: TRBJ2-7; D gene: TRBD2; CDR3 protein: ASSLSRGDRPSGSHEQY
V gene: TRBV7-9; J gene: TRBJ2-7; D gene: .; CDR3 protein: ASSLDGTSYEQY
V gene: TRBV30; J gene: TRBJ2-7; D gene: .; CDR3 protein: AWRTGYEQY
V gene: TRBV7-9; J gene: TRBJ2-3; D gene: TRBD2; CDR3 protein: ASSPRLAESTDTQY
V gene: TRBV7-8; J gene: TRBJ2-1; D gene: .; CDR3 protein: ASSLAFRQPGIVLSINEQF
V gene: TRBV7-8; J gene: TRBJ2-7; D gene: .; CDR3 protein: ASSFDRSSYEQY
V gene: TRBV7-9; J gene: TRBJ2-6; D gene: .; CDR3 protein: ASRITGLTGANVLT
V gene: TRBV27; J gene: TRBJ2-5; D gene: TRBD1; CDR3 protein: ASSLSWTGWVEETQY
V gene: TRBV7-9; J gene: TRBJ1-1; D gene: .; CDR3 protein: ASSFIVSEAF
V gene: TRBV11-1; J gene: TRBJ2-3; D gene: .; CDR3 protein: ASSVYGVEGDTQY
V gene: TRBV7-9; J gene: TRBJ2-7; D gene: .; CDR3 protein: ASSSGANYEQY
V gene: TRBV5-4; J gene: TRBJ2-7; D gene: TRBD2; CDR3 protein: ASSLAGSSYEQY
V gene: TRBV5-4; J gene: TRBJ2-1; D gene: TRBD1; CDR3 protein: ASSKGQDYNEQF
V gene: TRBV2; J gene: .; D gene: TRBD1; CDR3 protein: ASSVGQGSEQY
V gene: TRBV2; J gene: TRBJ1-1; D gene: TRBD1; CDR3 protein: ASSDWTGHTEAF
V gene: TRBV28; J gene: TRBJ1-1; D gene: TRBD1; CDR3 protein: ASSLFQGEGSTEAF
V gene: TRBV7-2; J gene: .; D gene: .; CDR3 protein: ASSLELVYEQY
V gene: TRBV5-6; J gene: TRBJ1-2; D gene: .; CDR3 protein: ASSPGTHYGYT
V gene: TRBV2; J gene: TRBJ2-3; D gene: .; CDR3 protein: ATAKGSGSTDTQY
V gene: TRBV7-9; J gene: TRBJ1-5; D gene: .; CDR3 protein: ASSFDGARNQPQH
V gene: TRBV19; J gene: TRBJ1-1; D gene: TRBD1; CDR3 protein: ASSPGTDPTEAF
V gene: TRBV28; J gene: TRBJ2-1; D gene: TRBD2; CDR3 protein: ASSTELMTSGRPYNEQF
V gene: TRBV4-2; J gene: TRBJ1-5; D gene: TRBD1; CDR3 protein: ASSQDLADREGDQPQH
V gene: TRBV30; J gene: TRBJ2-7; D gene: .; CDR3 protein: AWSSLTPSEQY
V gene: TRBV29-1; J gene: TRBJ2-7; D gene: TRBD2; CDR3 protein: SVEGVTSGSGYEQY
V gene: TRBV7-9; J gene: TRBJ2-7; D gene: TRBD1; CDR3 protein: ASSISGTGSYEQY
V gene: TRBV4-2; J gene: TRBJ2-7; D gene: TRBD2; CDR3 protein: ASSLGAASGNDEQY
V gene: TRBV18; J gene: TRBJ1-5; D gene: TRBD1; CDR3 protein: ASSPGQGDQPQH